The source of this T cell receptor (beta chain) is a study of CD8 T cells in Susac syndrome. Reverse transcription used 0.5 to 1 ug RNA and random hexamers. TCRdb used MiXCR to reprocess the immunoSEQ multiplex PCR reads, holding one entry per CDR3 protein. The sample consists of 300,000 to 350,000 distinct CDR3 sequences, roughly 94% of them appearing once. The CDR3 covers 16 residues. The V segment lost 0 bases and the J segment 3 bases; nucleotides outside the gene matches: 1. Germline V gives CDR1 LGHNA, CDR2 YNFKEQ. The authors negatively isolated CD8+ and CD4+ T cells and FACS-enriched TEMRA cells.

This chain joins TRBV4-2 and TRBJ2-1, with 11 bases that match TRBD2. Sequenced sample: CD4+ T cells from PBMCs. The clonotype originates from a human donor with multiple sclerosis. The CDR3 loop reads CASSQDLAGGYNEQFF. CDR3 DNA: TGTGCCAGCAGCCAAGATCTAGCGGGGGGCTACAATGAGCAGTTCTTC.